This passage covers 8 T cell receptor beta chains from one sample sequenced in a study of cytomegalovirus exposure and HLA in healthy donors. The PCR had 60 Vbeta and 13 Jbeta primers. Clones were read by immunoSEQ multiplex PCR, and TCRdb kept only the in-frame ones, dropping some. The data show 70,000 to 95,000 clones, around 82% seen once. The sequenced material came from PBMCs. The receptors shown here come from a young man in good health and CMV-seronegative.

The V and J genes are TRBV5-1 and TRBJ1-2, with TRBD1 matching 7 bases. J was trimmed by 2 bases and V by 4 bases; bases with no gene match: 8. The CDR3 is made up of 15 amino acids. CDR1 is SGHRS, CDR2 YFSETQ, per germline. The CDR3 reads CASSQALTGNYGYTF. CDR3 in DNA: TGCGCCAGCAGCCAAGCGTTGACAGGGAACTATGGCTACACCTTC.

The J gene is TRBJ2-1, the V gene TRBV27, with a possible D match to TRBD2 (7 bases). There are 15 residues in the CDR3. The V gene's germline CDR1 is MNHEY and CDR2 SMNVEV (reference sequence). Trimming removed 2 bases from V and 1 base from J, with 9 bases in between. CDR3: CASSLGGASYNEQFF. The CDR3 DNA reads as TGTGCCAGCAGTTTAGGGGGGGCATCCTACAATGAGCAGTTCTTC.

The chain employs TRBV10-1 and TRBJ2-2; D not certain. Germline CDR1 reads WNHNN; CDR2 reads SYGVQD (reference sequence). V gave up 8 bases and J gave up 5 bases, with 12 bases separating them. This CDR3 spans 13 amino acids. This chain's CDR3 is CASQYNPTGELFF. CDR3 bases: TGCGCCAGCCAGTACAACCCTACCGGGGAGCTGTTTTTT.

The chain carries TRBV14 and TRBJ1-1; TRBD1 matches 7 bases. The V gene end was trimmed by 2 bases and the J gene end by 3 bases; junction bases not matched to a gene: 3. Germline-derived CDR1 and CDR2 are SGHDN and FVKESK. CDR3 length: 14 residues. This CDR3 reads CASSQLGTDTEAFF. The CDR3 DNA reads TGTGCCAGCAGCCAATTGGGGACAGACACTGAAGCTTTCTTT.

The chain recombines TRBV19 with TRBJ2-1, with 9 bases aligning to TRBD2. The junction had 8 bases not matched to a gene; V was cut back by 3 bases and J by 11 bases. CDR3 length equals 14 residues. Germline V gene lookup returns CDR1 LNHDA and CDR2 SQIVND (reference sequence). CDR3 sequence: CASSIGLAGIKQFF. CDR3 DNA sequence: TGTGCCAGTAGTATTGGGCTAGCGGGGATAAAGCAGTTCTTC.

The V and J genes are TRBV5-4 and TRBJ1-2, with D possibly matching TRBD1 (5 bases). Trimming pared 0 bases from V and 5 bases from J, leaving 11 bases between. Germline V gene data show CDR1 as SGHNT and CDR2 as YYREEE (reference sequence). The length of the CDR3 is 14 residues. For the CDR3, the DNA is TGTGCCAGCAGCTTGGGCAAAACAGGATATGGCTACACCTTC. This encodes CASSLGKTGYGYTF.

This chain joins TRBV19 and TRBJ2-7, with TRBD1 matching over 9 bases. Germline CDR1 is LNHDA and CDR2 is SQIVND (reference sequence). The V and J ends lost 5 bases and 3 bases, in that order; junction bases with no gene match: 8. The CDR3 is 15 amino acids. The CDR3: CASSWGQGPFYEQYF. The CDR3 DNA reads as TGTGCCAGTAGTTGGGGACAGGGACCGTTCTACGAGCAGTACTTC.

This chain connects TRBV10-2 to TRBJ2-7, with D possibly matching TRBD2 (6 bases). The germline V gene has CDR1 WSHSY and CDR2 SAAADI. The germline V and J ends were trimmed by 3 bases and 2 bases, with 8 bases remaining between them. This CDR3 contains 13 residues. The CDR3 loop is CASSDGRTYEQYF. In DNA, the CDR3 is TGCGCCAGCAGTGACGGGAGAACCTACGAGCAGTACTTC.